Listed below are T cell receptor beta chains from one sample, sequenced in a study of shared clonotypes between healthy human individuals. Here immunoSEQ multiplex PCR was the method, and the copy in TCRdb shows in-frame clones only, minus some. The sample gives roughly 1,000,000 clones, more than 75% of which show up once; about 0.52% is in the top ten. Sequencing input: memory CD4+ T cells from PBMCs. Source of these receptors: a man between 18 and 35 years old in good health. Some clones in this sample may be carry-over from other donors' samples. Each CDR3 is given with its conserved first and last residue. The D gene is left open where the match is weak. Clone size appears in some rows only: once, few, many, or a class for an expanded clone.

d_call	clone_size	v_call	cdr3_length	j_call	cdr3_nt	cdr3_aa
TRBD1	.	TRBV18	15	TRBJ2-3	TGTGCCAGCTCACGACGACAGGGCGAGACAGATACGCAGTATTTT	CASSRRQGETDTQYF
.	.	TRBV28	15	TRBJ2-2	TGTGCCAGCAGTTTAGGAGGGGACAACACCGGGGAGCTGTTTTTT	CASSLGGDNTGELFF
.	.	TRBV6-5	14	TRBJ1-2	TGTGCCAGCAGTTACTCTGTAGGGGGATATGGCTACACCTTC	CASSYSVGGYGYTF
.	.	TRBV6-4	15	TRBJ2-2	TGTGCCAGCAGCCGCGGGACGGCCGAGGTCGGGGAGCTGTTTTTT	CASSRGTAEVGELFF
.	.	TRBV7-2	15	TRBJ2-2	TGTGCCAGCAGATTCCTATGGGAGTCGGGCGGGGAGCTGTTTTTT	CASRFLWESGGELFF
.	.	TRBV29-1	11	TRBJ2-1	TGCAGCGTTGAACGGCCAGTTGAGCAGTTCTTC	CSVERPVEQFF
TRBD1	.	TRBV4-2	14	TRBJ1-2	TGTGCCAGCAGCCAATCCAGGGGGCAGGATGGCTACACCTTC	CASSQSRGQDGYTF
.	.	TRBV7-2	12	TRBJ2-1	TGTGCCAGCAGCTTAGCCTACAATGAGCAGTTCTTC	CASSLAYNEQFF
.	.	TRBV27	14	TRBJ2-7	TGTGCCAGCAGTTTAATGGGACACCCGGGGGAGCAGTACTTC	CASSLMGHPGEQYF
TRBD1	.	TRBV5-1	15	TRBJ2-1	TGCGCCAGCAGCCGGGGACAGGGTGGCCACAATGAGCAGTTCTTC	CASSRGQGGHNEQFF
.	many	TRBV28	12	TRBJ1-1	TGTGCCAGCAGGGCCGGGAAAACTGAAGCTTTCTTT	CASRAGKTEAFF
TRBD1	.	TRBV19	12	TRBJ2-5	TGTGCCACACGGACAGGGGGCGAGACCCAGTACTTC	CATRTGGETQYF
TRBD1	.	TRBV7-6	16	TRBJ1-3	TGTGCCAGCAGCTTTGGGCAGGGGGTCTTCGGAAACACCATATATTTT	CASSFGQGVFGNTIYF
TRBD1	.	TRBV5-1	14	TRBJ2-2	TGCGCCACACGGGGACAGTGGAACACCGGGGAGCTGTTTTTT	CATRGQWNTGELFF
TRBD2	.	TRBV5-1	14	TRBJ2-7	TGCGCCAGCAGCTTGACTAGCGTAAATTACGAGCAGTACTTC	CASSLTSVNYEQYF
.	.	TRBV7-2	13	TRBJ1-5	TGTGCCAGCAGCCCGGGACCTGTGCAGCCCCAGCATTTT	CASSPGPVQPQHF
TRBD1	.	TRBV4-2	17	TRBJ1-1	TGTGCCAGCAGCCCACAACCGGGACAGGGGAAGAACACTGAAGCTTTCTTT	CASSPQPGQGKNTEAFF
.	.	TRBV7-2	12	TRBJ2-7	TGTGCCAGCAGCGCGCCGGGTTACGAGCAGTACTTC	CASSAPGYEQYF
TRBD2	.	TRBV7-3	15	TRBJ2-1	TGTGCCAGCAGCTTCACTAGCGGGACCTACAATGAGCAGTTCTTC	CASSFTSGTYNEQFF
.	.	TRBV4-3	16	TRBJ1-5	TGCGCCAGCAGCCAAGATCTGGCAGGGGCGCCTCAGCCCCAGCATTTT	CASSQDLAGAPQPQHF
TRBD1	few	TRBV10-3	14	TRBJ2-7	TGTGCCATCAGTCCGGGACAGGGGTCCTACGAGCAGTACTTC	CAISPGQGSYEQYF
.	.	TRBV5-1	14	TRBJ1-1	TGCGCCAGCAGAGGCCAGACGAGGAACACTGAAGCTTTCTTT	CASRGQTRNTEAFF
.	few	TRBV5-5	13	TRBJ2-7	TGTGCCAGCAGCTTGGAGGGGTATTACGAGCAGTACTTC	CASSLEGYYEQYF
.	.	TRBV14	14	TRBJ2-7	TGTGCCAGCAGCCAAGACGTAGGAGCTTACGAGCAGTACTTC	CASSQDVGAYEQYF
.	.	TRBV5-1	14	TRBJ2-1	TGCGCCAGCAGCAGGAGGGCCGGGGGCAATGAGCAGTTCTTC	CASSRRAGGNEQFF
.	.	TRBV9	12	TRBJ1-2	TGTGCCAGCAGCGTAGGAGGGTACGGCTACACCTTC	CASSVGGYGYTF
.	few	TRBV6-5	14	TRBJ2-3	TGTGCCAGCACCTCCTGGGGCAGCACAGATACGCAGTATTTT	CASTSWGSTDTQYF
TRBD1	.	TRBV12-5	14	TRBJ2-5	TGTGCTAGTGGTTTGGGGGACAGGCAAGAGACCCAGTACTTC	CASGLGDRQETQYF
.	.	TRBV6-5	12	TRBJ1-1	TGTGCCAGCACCACGAGGAACACTGAAGCTTTCTTT	CASTTRNTEAFF